The next 32 T cell receptor beta chains were all read from a single sample in a study of blood T cell repertoires in COVID-19. Profiling relied on immunoSEQ multiplex PCR, and the TCRdb table lists in-frame clones only, not all of them. The sample contains about 210,000 clones, 70% to 90% of which appear only once. Material: peripheral blood. These receptors came from a human donor in a cohort sampled during active COVID-19.

The genes are TRBV7-2 and TRBJ2-5; 9 bases are a match to TRBD2. Germline loops: CDR1 SGHTA, CDR2 FQGNSA. V lost 5 bases to trimming and J lost 2 bases; unmatched junction nucleotides: 9. The CDR3 runs to 16 residues. The CDR3 bases are TGTGCCAGCAGCCCCCCCCGGCTAGCGGGACAAGAGACCCAGTACTTC. It is translated as CASSPPRLAGQETQYF. The whole variable domain, remainder taken from reference TRBV7-2 and TRBJ2-5, is GAGVSQSPSNKVTEKGKDVELRCDPISGHTALYWYRQSLGQGLEFLIYFQGNSAPDKSGLPSDRFSAERTGGSVSTLTIQRTQQEDSAVYLCASSPPRLAGQETQYFGPGTRLLVL.

Written as DNA, the CDR3 is TGCGCCAGCAGCCAAGACAGGGGTCCTTATGGCTACACCTTC. Translated: CASSQDRGPYGYTF. J is TRBJ1-2 and V is TRBV4-3; possible D gene TRBD1, 6 bases. The CDR3 consists of 14 residues. V was pared by 0 bases and J by 5 bases, with 10 bases between. CDR1 is LGHNA, CDR2 YSLEER, per germline.

This clone has just one count. The J gene is TRBJ2-1, the V gene TRBV10-3; a weak D match, TRBD1 (6 bases). The V and J ends lost 9 bases and 5 bases respectively, with 11 bases between them. The germline CDR1 and CDR2 sequences are ENHRY and SYGVKD. There are 12 residues in the CDR3. The CDR3 nucleotides are TGTGCCATTTCAGGGGACAACAATGAGCAGTTCTTC. Translation: CAISGDNNEQFF.

This clone was found a few times. The V call is TRBV6-6, the J call TRBJ2-5; D perhaps matches TRBD1 (5 bases). Trimming removed 7 bases from V and 5 bases from J, with 17 bases in between. The CDR3 runs to 14 residues. Per the germline V gene, CDR1 is MNHNY and CDR2 is SVGAGI (reference sequence). For the CDR3, the DNA is TGTGCCAGCAAAGTCGCGAAGGGGCGGGAGACCCAGTACTTC. It specifies CASKVAKGRETQYF.

This chain connects TRBV28 to TRBJ1-2, with 9 nucleotides matching TRBD1. Germline loops: CDR1 MDHEN, CDR2 SYDVKM. The CDR3 runs 18 residues. With 3 bases clipped from V and 2 bases from J, the junction kept 13 bases outside the gene matches. DNA for the CDR3: TGTGCCAGCAGTTTTACGGGACAGGGAACGTTATTAAACTATGGCTACACCTTC. It specifies CASSFTGQGTLLNYGYTF.

CDR3: CASSLHIPITGVQGRYEQYF. In nucleotides, the CDR3 is TGTGCCAGCAGTCTCCACATCCCCATCACAGGGGTCCAGGGGAGATACGAGCAGTACTTC. The chain combines TRBV3-1 (or the pseudogene TRBV3-2) with TRBJ2-7; TRBD1 matches 7 bases. The V segment lost 6 bases and the J segment 4 bases; nucleotides outside the gene matches: 27. Looked up from germline, CDR1 is LGHDT and CDR2 is YNNKEL (reference sequence). CDR3 size: 20 residues.

The V and J genes are TRBV28 and TRBJ2-1, with 12 bases lining up with TRBD2. There are 17 residues in the CDR3. Germline CDR1 is MDHEN and CDR2 is SYDVKM. With V trimmed by 6 bases and J by 4 bases, 10 bases remained unmatched. The CDR3 coding sequence is TGTGCCAGCAGACTCGCGACAGGGACTAGCGGGTACAATGAGCAGTTCTTC. This sequence encodes CASRLATGTSGYNEQFF.

This sequence joins TRBV27 and TRBJ1-5, with a possible D match to TRBD1 (6 bases). The V and J ends lost 7 bases and 0 bases respectively, with 25 bases between them. Germline values: CDR1 MNHEY, CDR2 SMNVEV (reference sequence). CDR3 length equals 19 residues. Written as DNA, the CDR3 is TGTGCCAGCACCCCGAGGGGGTGGGGGGGTTTGAATAGCAATCAGCCCCAGCATTTT. Its protein is CASTPRGWGGLNSNQPQHF.

This chain connects TRBV27 to TRBJ2-5; 12 nucleotides line up with TRBD1. J lost 5 bases, V lost 8 bases, and 12 bases had no gene match. The CDR3 extends over 16 amino acids. Germline CDR1 and CDR2: MNHEY and SMNVEV (reference sequence). The chain's CDR3 is CASAVLGQGAGETQYF. As DNA, the CDR3 is TGTGCCAGCGCTGTCCTGGGACAGGGGGCCGGGGAGACCCAGTACTTC.

As DNA, the CDR3 is TGTGCCAGCAGCTTCGAAGGGGGCGAGCAGTACTTC. Translating it yields CASSFEGGEQYF. This rearrangement joins TRBV7-9 to TRBJ2-7; D is possibly TRBD1 (6 bases). The CDR3 totals 12 residues. Trimming shortened V by 3 bases and J by 6 bases, and 9 bases separated the two germline ends. The germline V gene has CDR1 SEHNR and CDR2 FQNEAQ (reference sequence).

V is TRBV7-3 and J is TRBJ2-1; TRBD2 matches 11 bases. V trimming: 5 bases; J trimming: 8 bases; junction bases outside the gene matches: 5. This CDR3 region has 14 residues. Germline assignment: CDR1 SGHTA and CDR2 FQGTGA. In nucleotides, the CDR3 is TGTGCCAGCAGCCCCAGACTAGCGGGGCATGAGCAGTTCTTC. Its translation is CASSPRLAGHEQFF.

The gene calls are TRBV5-1 and TRBJ1-6, with D perhaps matching TRBD1 (5 bases). In germline, CDR1 is SGHRS, CDR2 YFSETQ. CDR3 length equals 15 residues. Trimming stripped 0 bases from V and 8 bases from J, with 12 bases between. The CDR3 bases are TGCGCCAGCAGCTTGGAGGGGCGTTTATATTCACCCCTCCACTTT. Translated: CASSLEGRLYSPLHF.

In its sample, this clone was seen a few times. The chain combines TRBV27 with TRBJ1-1; D is perhaps TRBD1 (5 bases). The germline V and J ends were trimmed by 3 bases and 4 bases, with 18 bases remaining between them. The CDR3 runs 16 residues. Germline V gene lookup returns CDR1 MNHEY and CDR2 SMNVEV (reference sequence). In DNA, the CDR3 is TGTGCCAGCAGTTTTTTCAGGTCGGGGGAGGGCACTGAAGCTTTCTTT. As protein: CASSFFRSGEGTEAFF.

The chain combines TRBV9 with TRBJ2-3, with 10 bases matching TRBD2. Germline V gene lookup returns CDR1 SGDLS and CDR2 YYNGEE. The CDR3 consists of 17 residues. The ends lost 4 bases at V and 1 base at J; junction bases unmatched: 9. The CDR3 DNA reads TGTGCCAGCAGCCATCCATGGAGCGGGGGGGGCACAGATACGCAGTATTTT. It specifies CASSHPWSGGGTDTQYF.

This clone was seen once. The rearrangement uses TRBV7-2 and TRBJ1-5; 10 bases map to TRBD1. The CDR3 loop spans 15 amino acids. J lost 1 base, V lost 7 bases, and 4 bases had no gene match. CDR1 is SGHTA and CDR2 is FQGNSA in the germline V gene. For the CDR3, the DNA is TGTGCCAGCACCCGGACAGGGGGAAGCAATCAGCCCCAGCATTTT. Its translation is CASTRTGGSNQPQHF. The variable domain in full, completed from reference TRBV7-2 and TRBJ1-5, reads GAGVSQSPSNKVTEKGKDVELRCDPISGHTALYWYRQSLGQGLEFLIYFQGNSAPDKSGLPSDRFSAERTGGSVSTLTIQRTQQEDSAVYLCASTRTGGSNQPQHFGDGTRLSIL.

The V gene is TRBV2, the J gene TRBJ1-5; 7 bases are shared with TRBD1. The ends lost 11 bases at V and 4 bases at J; junction bases unmatched: 8. From germline, CDR1 is SNHLY and CDR2 FYNNEI. This CDR3 spans 13 amino acids. CDR3 bases: TGTGCCGGAACCCCAGGGGGAAATCAGCCCCAGCATTTT. Amino acid sequence: CAGTPGGNQPQHF.

This sequence joins TRBV29-1 and TRBJ1-1; no firm D call. The CDR3 is made up of 19 amino acids. Germline V gene lookup returns CDR1 SQVTM and CDR2 ANQGSEA. V shed 0 bases and J shed 1 base, with 24 bases lying between them. The CDR3, as DNA: TGCAGCGTTGAAGATCTTGCCGTTGCTAATTATTTCGAGAACACTGAAGCTTTCTTT. This gives the protein CSVEDLAVANYFENTEAFF.

V usage is TRBV7-2 and J usage is TRBJ2-2, with D possibly matching TRBD1 (7 bases). Germline-derived CDR1 and CDR2 are SGHTA and FQGNSA. V was pared by 6 bases and J by 0 bases, with 20 bases between. CDR3 length: 18 residues. CDR3 region: CASRLGQRVGTNTGELFF. As DNA, the CDR3 is TGTGCCAGCAGACTGGGACAGCGGGTCGGGACGAACACCGGGGAGCTGTTTTTT. Supplemented by reference TRBV7-2 and TRBJ2-2, the full variable domain reads GAGVSQSPSNKVTEKGKDVELRCDPISGHTALYWYRQSLGQGLEFLIYFQGNSAPDKSGLPSDRFSAERTGGSVSTLTIQRTQQEDSAVYLCASRLGQRVGTNTGELFFGEGSRLTVL.

The chain uses TRBV6-5 and TRBJ1-6, with 10 bases aligning to TRBD1. V lost 4 bases, J lost 10 bases, and 7 bases stayed unmatched. CDR3 length: 15 residues. Germline CDR1 and CDR2: MNHEY and SVGAGI. The CDR3 DNA is TGTGCCAGCAGTTTGGACGGACAGGGGGACTCACCCCTCCACTTT. It yields the protein CASSLDGQGDSPLHF.

The rearrangement uses TRBV5-4 and TRBJ2-6; 11 bases line up with TRBD2. Trimming cost V 1 base and J 4 bases; bases outside gene matches: 10. Germline-derived CDR1 and CDR2 are SGHNT and YYREEE (reference sequence). This CDR3 has 19 residues. In nucleotides, the CDR3 is TGTGCCAGCAGCTTGCCTCTAGCGGGAGGTCCATCCGGGGCCAACGTCCTGACTTTC. The encoded protein is CASSLPLAGGPSGANVLTF. Complete variable domain (other parts from reference TRBV5-4 and TRBJ2-6): ETGVTQSPTHLIKTRGQQVTLRCSSQSGHNTVSWYQQALGQGPQFIFQYYREEENGRGNFPPRFSGLQFPNYSSELNVNALELDDSALYLCASSLPLAGGPSGANVLTFGAGSRLTVL.

The V call is TRBV3-1 (or the pseudogene TRBV3-2), the J call TRBJ1-6, with 7 bases lining up with TRBD1. Per germline, CDR1 LGHDT and CDR2 YNNKEL (reference sequence). The CDR3 is 15 residues long. V dropped 1 base and J dropped 6; count of bases not matched to a gene: 3. DNA of the CDR3: TGTGCCAGCAGCCAAGGACAGGGCCCTAATTCACCCCTCCACTTT. Protein: CASSQGQGPNSPLHF.

V is TRBV28 and J is TRBJ1-2; 9 nucleotides align to TRBD1. The J segment lost 4 bases and the V segment lost 10 bases, leaving 4 bases of the junction unmatched. CDR1 and CDR2 from the germline V gene are MDHEN and SYDVKM. The CDR3 length is 12 residues. The CDR3 sequence is CATMDRGYGYTF. The DNA for the CDR3 is TGTGCCACCATGGACAGGGGCTATGGCTACACCTTC.

V usage is TRBV6-4 and J usage is TRBJ1-2; 12 bases line up with TRBD1. Unmatched junction bases numbered 6, after V lost 5 bases and J lost 2 bases. CDR3 length: 16 amino acids. Germline loops: CDR1 MRHNA, CDR2 SNTAGT. This chain's CDR3 is CASSPGTGGANYGYTF. The CDR3 DNA reads TGTGCCAGCAGTCCCGGGACAGGGGGCGCCAACTATGGCTACACCTTC.

J is TRBJ2-6 and V is TRBV29-1; D may be TRBD1 (5 bases). Trimming stripped 5 bases from V and 2 bases from J, with 13 bases between. The V gene's germline CDR1 is SQVTM and CDR2 ANQGSEA. The CDR3 totals 15 residues. This CDR3 is CSVNTREPGANVLTF. CDR3 in DNA: TGCAGCGTTAACACCAGGGAACCTGGGGCCAACGTCCTGACTTTC.

The chain combines TRBV6-5 with TRBJ1-6; D remains unclear. In germline, CDR1 is MNHEY, CDR2 SVGAGI. Trimming removed 6 bases from V and 9 bases from J, with 9 bases in between. CDR3 length: 12 residues. The CDR3 sequence is CASSLTGSPLHF. The CDR3 bases are TGTGCCAGCAGCCTAACCGGTTCACCCCTCCACTTT.

The chain employs TRBV7-2 and TRBJ1-1; maybe TRBD1 (5 bases). V lost 1 base and J 7 bases, leaving 19 bases between the germline ends. Germline V gives CDR1 SGHTA, CDR2 FQGNSA. CDR3 size: 16 residues. The CDR3 DNA reads TGTGCCAGCAGCTTAGGCGGGGCGCAGGCCATTTTTGAAGCTTTCTTT. Translation: CASSLGGAQAIFEAFF.

The rearrangement uses TRBV5-4 and TRBJ2-1, with D maybe TRBD1 (6 bases). The ends were cut back, 0 bases at V and 7 bases at J, with 14 bases in the middle. Germline-derived CDR1 and CDR2 are SGHNT and YYREEE (reference sequence). The CDR3 covers 15 residues. The CDR3 DNA follows: TGTGCCAGCAGCTTGGGGACACCTCAGGGGAATGAGCAGTTCTTC. This encodes CASSLGTPQGNEQFF.

The genes are TRBV4-2 and TRBJ2-1, with 7 positions matching TRBD2. The CDR3 sequence is 13 residues long. Trimming removed 6 bases from V and 8 bases from J; junction bases left unmatched: 7. Germline assignment: CDR1 LGHNA and CDR2 YNFKEQ. The CDR3 DNA sequence: TGTGCCAGCAGACCCCGGGGGGTGGATGAGCAGTTCTTC. It specifies CASRPRGVDEQFF.

CDR3 coding DNA: TGTGCCAGTAGTATTCAAGGGGCAGGGGACGCATATAGCAATCAGCCCCAGCATTTT. Protein product: CASSIQGAGDAYSNQPQHF. This sequence joins TRBV19 and TRBJ1-5, with D perhaps TRBD1 (6 bases). This CDR3 region has 19 residues. Trimming stripped 3 bases from V and 0 bases from J, with 21 bases between. Germline lookup yields CDR1 LNHDA and CDR2 SQIVND (reference sequence).

The chain couples TRBV4-1 to TRBJ2-1; 7 positions match TRBD1. The CDR3 is 19 residues long. From germline, CDR1 is MGHRA and CDR2 YSYEKL. V was pared by 6 bases and J by 8 bases, with 25 bases of the junction left unmatched. CDR3 sequence: CASSTPPLIDRDSGDEQFF. The CDR3 nucleotides are TGCGCCAGCAGTACCCCCCCTCTGATTGACAGGGATAGTGGCGATGAGCAGTTCTTC.

V and J are TRBV29-1 and TRBJ2-7; D possibly corresponds to TRBD2 (5 bases). Looked up from germline, CDR1 is SQVTM and CDR2 is ANQGSEA. CDR3 length equals 13 residues. With 6 bases removed from V and 5 bases from J, the gap between germline ends came to 17 bases. CDR3 coding DNA: TGCAGCGTGCAAAGCGGTCTCAGCCACGAGCAGTACTTC. Amino acids: CSVQSGLSHEQYF.

This clone turned up a few times. J is TRBJ1-4 and V is TRBV10-3; D is unclear. The germline CDR1 and CDR2 sequences are ENHRY and SYGVKD. The CDR3 totals 17 residues. Trimming cost V 0 bases and J 0 bases, with 11 bases left between them. The CDR3 loop reads CAISESGRGSTNEKLFF. CDR3 in DNA: TGTGCCATCAGTGAGTCAGGGCGGGGTTCAACTAATGAAAAACTGTTTTTT.